What follows are 30 T cell receptor beta chains derived from one specimen sequenced in a study of regulatory T cells in long-lasting Graves disease. Assembly of TCR beta libraries relied on iRepertoire HTBI primers together with Arm-PCR of CDR3 regions. In TCRdb, the multiplex PCR reads were re-called with MiXCR into one record per CDR3 protein. The sample lists hundreds of thousands of distinct CDR3 sequences; roughly 16% were seen once. The time point denotes: newly diagnosed GD, antithyroid drugs for less than 3 months. PBMCs provided the RNA from which the TCR library was made. The sequences come from peripheral blood mononuclear cells (PBMCs), collected at new diagnosis, from a patient treated with antithyroid drugs. Every receptor here comes from a female donor with Graves disease.

This clonotype has only a few counts. This may arise from a read error, as a much more abundant clone is one base away. This chain links TRBV6-1 with TRBJ2-3; no firm D call. V gave up 3 bases and J gave up 5 bases, with 15 bases separating them. Germline V gene lookup returns CDR1 MNHNS and CDR2 SASEGT. The CDR3 consists of 15 residues. CDR3: CASSEVSGLQDTQYF. Written as DNA, the CDR3 is TGTGCCAGCAGTGAGGTTTCCGGTCTTCAAGATACGCAGTATTTT.

This clonotype occurred many times. The chain has TRBV29-1 and TRBJ2-7; TRBD1 might be the D (6 bases). The CDR3 sequence is 14 residues long. The V and J ends lost 6 bases and 1 base respectively, with 16 bases between them. Germline V gives CDR1 SQVTM, CDR2 ANQGSEA. CDR3 amino acids: CSVADGTRSYEQYF. The CDR3 coding sequence is TGCAGCGTGGCGGACGGGACAAGATCCTACGAGCAGTACTTC.

This clonotype was observed a handful of times. The chain links TRBV12-5 to TRBJ2-1; no definite D call. The CDR3 is 15 amino acids. V was trimmed by 0 bases and J by 10 bases, leaving 16 bases between them. The germline CDR1 and CDR2 sequences are LGHNT and FRNRAP. CDR3: CASGLVSTAVPEQFF. For the CDR3, the DNA is TGTGCTAGTGGTTTGGTATCAACGGCGGTCCCGGAGCAGTTCTTC.

This clonotype was observed a handful of times. J is TRBJ2-1 and V is TRBV6-2 or TRBV6-3, with D perhaps matching TRBD2 (6 bases). Germline-derived CDR1 and CDR2 are MNHEY and SVGEGT. The CDR3 contains 16 residues. Trimming removed 5 bases at V and 4 bases at J, with 18 bases between. The CDR3 DNA is TGTGCCAGCAGTACCTACCGGGGTGGGAGGTACAATGAGCAGTTCTTC. This sequence encodes CASSTYRGGRYNEQFF.

This clonotype was counted at least ten times. This sequence joins TRBV29-1 and TRBJ2-5, with 9 bases that match TRBD2. This CDR3 region has 17 residues. The V and J ends lost 2 bases and 2 bases, in that order; junction bases with no gene match: 12. The germline V gene has CDR1 SQVTM and CDR2 ANQGSEA. CDR3 amino acids: CSVERLASGILQETQYF. In DNA form, the CDR3 reads TGCAGCGTTGAACGCCTTGCTAGCGGGATACTACAAGAGACCCAGTACTTC.

At least ten counts were recorded for this clonotype. This rearrangement joins TRBV12-3 or TRBV12-4 to TRBJ2-3, with TRBD2 matching over 12 bases. This CDR3 comprises 18 residues. V lost 2 bases, J lost 2 bases, and 8 bases stayed unmatched. CDR3 bases: TGTGCCAGCAGTTTATTACTAGCGGGGGGACTATACACAGATACGCAGTATTTT. This translates into CASSLLLAGGLYTDTQYF.

This clonotype was recorded many times. This rearrangement joins TRBV6-9 to TRBJ2-1; 8 bases agree with TRBD2. V shed 3 bases and J 2 bases; nucleotides not matched to a gene: 12. The CDR3 covers 18 residues. Germline CDR1 MNHGY, CDR2 SVAAGI. The CDR3 sequence is CASSYRLPVAGPYNEQFF. In DNA, the CDR3 is TGTGCCAGCAGTTACCGCCTCCCCGTAGCGGGGCCCTACAATGAGCAGTTCTTC.

This clonotype has just a few counts. J is TRBJ2-1 and V is TRBV7-3; 8 bases fit TRBD1. The ends lost 6 bases at V and 0 bases at J; junction bases unmatched: 7. Germline V gene lookup returns CDR1 SGHTA and CDR2 FQGTGA. The length of the CDR3 is 16 residues. The CDR3 here is CASRKQGASSYNEQFF. The DNA of the CDR3 is TGTGCCAGCAGGAAGCAGGGGGCCAGCTCCTACAATGAGCAGTTCTTC. Supplemented by reference TRBV7-3 and TRBJ2-1, the full variable domain reads GAGVSQTPSNKVTEKGKYVELRCDPISGHTALYWYRQSLGQGPEFLIYFQGTGAADDSGLPNDRFFAVRPEGSVSTLKIQRTERGDSAVYLCASRKQGASSYNEQFFGPGTRLTVL.

The table lists this clonotype with many counts. The chain links TRBV12-3 or TRBV12-4 to TRBJ1-4; the D gene is possibly TRBD1 (5 bases). V gave up 2 bases and J gave up 7 bases, with 8 bases separating them. This CDR3 spans 13 amino acids. CDR3: CASSLSRAEKLFF. The CDR3 bases are TGTGCCAGCAGTTTAAGCAGGGCTGAAAAACTGTTTTTT.

This clonotype was found a few times. The chain links TRBV18 to TRBJ1-1, with D tentatively TRBD1 (5 bases). Germline CDR1 is KGHSH and CDR2 is LQKENI. CDR3 length: 16 residues. Trimming stripped 3 bases from V and 4 bases from J, with 18 bases between. The CDR3 here is CASSPRETPRGTEAFF. In nucleotides, the CDR3 is TGTGCCAGCTCACCTCGGGAGACGCCGAGGGGCACTGAAGCTTTCTTT.

This clonotype came up many times. This rearrangement joins TRBV29-1 to TRBJ2-3, with a possible D match to TRBD2 (5 bases). Germline-derived CDR1 and CDR2 are SQVTM and ANQGSEA. The CDR3 is 17 residues long. Trimming pared 7 bases from V and 4 bases from J, leaving 27 bases between. DNA of the CDR3: TGCAGCGCGGAACTACCGCACAAAAGCGGCGTCCCAGATACGCAGTATTTT. It translates to CSAELPHKSGVPDTQYF.

A few counts support this clonotype. The rearrangement links TRBV6-2 or TRBV6-3 to TRBJ2-1; D might be TRBD1 (6 bases). The length of the CDR3 is 13 residues. Trimming took off 6 bases at V and 5 bases at J, with 11 bases between the two ends. CDR1 is MNHEY, CDR2 SVGEGT, per germline. The CDR3 spells CASSPRQDNEQFF. The DNA for the CDR3 is TGTGCCAGCAGCCCCCGACAGGACAATGAGCAGTTCTTC.

This clonotype appeared many times. This chain uses TRBV24-1 with TRBJ2-3; D is unclear. CDR3 size: 15 residues. V lost 5 bases and J 0 bases, leaving 11 bases between the germline ends. The germline V gene encodes CDR1 KGHDR and CDR2 SFDVKD. The CDR3: CATSAASFSTDTQYF. The CDR3, as DNA: TGTGCCACCAGTGCCGCGAGCTTTAGCACAGATACGCAGTATTTT.

This clonotype came up a few times. This chain connects TRBV5-1 to TRBJ2-2; D possibly corresponds to TRBD1 (6 bases). The CDR3 is made up of 18 amino acids. Trimming took off 4 bases at V and 0 bases at J, with 19 bases between the two ends. Germline CDR1 SGHRS, CDR2 YFSETQ. The CDR3, as DNA: TGCGCCAGCAGCAGTCAAGGACAGCTCAGATCGAACACCGGGGAGCTGTTTTTT. Translated: CASSSQGQLRSNTGELFF. Variable domain in full (rest from reference TRBV5-1 and TRBJ2-2): KAGVTQTPRYLIKTRGQQVTLSCSPISGHRSVSWYQQTPGQGLQFLFEYFSETQRNKGNFPGRFSGRQFSNSRSEMNVSTLELGDSALYLCASSSQGQLRSNTGELFFGEGSRLTVL.

V usage is TRBV12-3 or TRBV12-4 and J usage is TRBJ1-5, with 9 bases that match TRBD1. Trimming removed 6 bases from V and 1 base from J; junction bases left unmatched: 10. This CDR3 has 17 amino acids. CDR3 amino acids: CASSRQTGGRSNQPQHF. Here the CDR3 DNA reads TGTGCCAGCAGCCGACAAACAGGGGGCCGGAGCAATCAGCCCCAGCATTTT.

As for this clonotype: This clone may be a read error of a much larger clone one base away. The DNA of the CDR3 is TGTGCCTGGAGCGTGGGACTAGTGGCCCTCCGGGAGCAGTACTTC. It encodes CAWSVGLVALREQYF. The chain carries TRBV30 and TRBJ2-7; 8 bases line up with TRBD2. The CDR3 sequence is 15 residues long. The V gene's germline CDR1 is GTSNPN and CDR2 SVGIG (reference sequence). The J segment lost 7 bases and the V segment lost 3 bases, leaving 14 bases of the junction unmatched.

This clonotype was found many times. This sequence joins TRBV12-3 or TRBV12-4 and TRBJ2-2; TRBD2 aligns across 14 bases. The CDR3 contains 17 residues. Trimming at V came to 5 bases and at J to 5 bases, leaving 7 bases not matched to a gene. For the CDR3, the DNA is TGTGCCAGCAGTCCGGGGGGACTAGCGGGAGAGACCGGGGAGCTGTTTTTT. Translation gives CASSPGGLAGETGELFF.

This chain joins TRBV4-3 and TRBJ2-7; 7 bases agree with TRBD1. V lost 2 bases to trimming and J lost 2 bases; unmatched junction nucleotides: 6. Per the germline V gene, CDR1 is LGHNA and CDR2 is YSLEER. The CDR3 loop spans 15 amino acids. For the CDR3, the DNA is TGCGCCAGCAGCCAACACAGGGGAATACCCTACGAGCAGTACTTC. This translates into CASSQHRGIPYEQYF.

In this sample, this clonotype turned up many times. The gene calls are TRBV12-3 or TRBV12-4 and TRBJ1-1; a possible D gene is TRBD1 (5 bases). CDR3 length: 14 residues. V lost 4 bases, J lost 5 bases, and 14 bases lay in between. The CDR3 spells CASSSGTAGTEAFF. In DNA, the CDR3 is TGTGCCAGCAGTTCCGGGACTGCCGGGACTGAAGCTTTCTTT.

Turning to this clonotype: This may come from a read error, since a much larger clone is one base off. This is likely a read error, given that the CDR3 carries no conserved phenylalanine or tryptophan at its end. CDR3 nucleotides: TGTGCCAGCAGAAATATGCCGGTTTCCCAGGAGACCCAGTACTCC. Translation: CASRNMPVSQETQYS. This chain uses TRBV7-9 with TRBJ2-5; D is unclear. CDR3 length: 15 residues. Germline values: CDR1 SEHNR, CDR2 FQNEAQ (reference sequence). The ends were cut back, 6 bases at V and 5 bases at J, with 19 bases in the middle.

A remark on this clonotype: This probably arose from a read error, given a far larger clone one base away. The chain has TRBV2 and TRBJ2-3, with 7 bases identical to TRBD1. The assigned J gene may be wrong: the sequence end matches TRBJ2-7 better. The germline gives CDR1 SNHLY, CDR2 FYNNEI. The CDR3 spans 15 residues. The CDR3, as DNA: TGTGTCAGCAGCTTAACTGTACAGGGGACCTACGAGCAGTACTTC. It codes for CVSSLTVQGTYEQYF.

This clonotype was seen at least ten times. V is TRBV7-9 and J is TRBJ2-4, with TRBD2 identical over 8 bases. CDR1 is SEHNR, CDR2 FQNEAQ, per germline (reference sequence). J lost 0 bases, V lost 4 bases, and 8 bases had no gene match. The CDR3 has 17 amino acids. The CDR3 bases are TGTGCCAGCAGCTCCAACGCGGGGGGCATAGCCAAAAACATTCAGTACTTC. Translated, it gives CASSSNAGGIAKNIQYF.

This clonotype was seen many times. The chain carries TRBV15 and TRBJ2-7; the D is unclear. Germline V gene data show CDR1 as LNHNV and CDR2 as YYDKDF (reference sequence). The CDR3 is 14 residues long. V shed 6 bases and J shed 0 bases, with 12 bases lying between them. The CDR3 region has the DNA TGTGCCACCAGACACTACCGAAACTCCTACGAGCAGTACTTC. Amino acids: CATRHYRNSYEQYF.

J is TRBJ2-5 and V is TRBV6-5; maybe TRBD1 (6 bases). In germline, CDR1 is MNHEY, CDR2 SVGAGI. The CDR3 runs 17 residues. Trimming removed 2 bases at V and 1 base at J, with 17 bases between. The CDR3 loop is CASSYVEGEIFQETQYF. CDR3 DNA: TGTGCCAGCAGTTACGTCGAGGGGGAAATTTTCCAAGAGACCCAGTACTTC.

The CDR3, as DNA: TGTGCCAGCAGCCGGAATACAGGGTCGGGTGGCTACACCTTC. Residues: CASSRNTGSGGYTF. This chain uses TRBV7-2 with TRBJ1-2; perhaps TRBD1 as D (6 bases). The CDR3 loop spans 14 amino acids. Trimming shortened V by 5 bases and J by 7 bases, and 17 bases separated the two germline ends. Germline CDR1 SGHTA, CDR2 FQGNSA.

This clonotype has a single count. V usage is TRBV7-9 and J usage is TRBJ2-7; D uncertain. V gave up 7 bases and J gave up 4 bases, with 23 bases separating them. Germline values: CDR1 SEHNR, CDR2 FQNEAQ (reference sequence). The CDR3 contains 16 residues. The CDR3 bases are TGTGCCAGCACCTCGCGTAGGACCGCTGGAAGTTACGAGCAGTACTTC. This gives the protein CASTSRRTAGSYEQYF.

This clonotype was seen repeatedly, ten times or more. The V call is TRBV18, the J call TRBJ1-1; D uncertain. The CDR3 covers 11 residues. Looked up from germline, CDR1 is KGHSH and CDR2 is LQKENI. V lost 4 bases and J 4 bases, leaving 4 bases between the germline ends. DNA of the CDR3: TGTGCCAGCTCACGGATCACTGAAGCTTTCTTT. Amino acids: CASSRITEAFF.

This clonotype was detected ten times or more. The CDR3 sequence is CAWIGGDGYTDTQYF. CDR3 DNA: TGTGCCTGGATCGGGGGGGACGGATACACAGATACGCAGTATTTT. The V gene is TRBV30, the J gene TRBJ2-3; 8 nucleotides match TRBD2. With 4 bases clipped from V and 2 bases from J, the junction kept 8 bases outside the gene matches. Germline-derived CDR1 and CDR2 are GTSNPN and SVGIG (reference sequence). The CDR3 consists of 15 residues.

This clonotype appeared many times. The J gene is TRBJ1-2, the V gene TRBV20-1, with TRBD1 identical over 8 bases. In germline, CDR1 is DFQATT, CDR2 SNEGSKA (reference sequence). The CDR3 extends over 14 amino acids. After removal of 6 bases from V and 6 bases from J, the junction contained 12 bases not matched to a gene. The CDR3 bases are TGCAGTGCCAGTAGGGGGCCAGGGGGCGATGGCTACACCTTC. It codes for CSASRGPGGDGYTF.

As to this clonotype: A much bigger clone sits one base away, suggesting this may be a read error. This chain uses TRBV28 with TRBJ1-2; tentative D call: TRBD1 (5 bases). There are 15 residues in the CDR3. Germline CDR1 is MDHEN and CDR2 is SYDVKM. The CDR3 loop is CVSSLLTGHVGGYTF. Written as DNA, the CDR3 is TGTGTCAGCAGTTTATTAACAGGCCACGTTGGTGGCTACACCTTC.